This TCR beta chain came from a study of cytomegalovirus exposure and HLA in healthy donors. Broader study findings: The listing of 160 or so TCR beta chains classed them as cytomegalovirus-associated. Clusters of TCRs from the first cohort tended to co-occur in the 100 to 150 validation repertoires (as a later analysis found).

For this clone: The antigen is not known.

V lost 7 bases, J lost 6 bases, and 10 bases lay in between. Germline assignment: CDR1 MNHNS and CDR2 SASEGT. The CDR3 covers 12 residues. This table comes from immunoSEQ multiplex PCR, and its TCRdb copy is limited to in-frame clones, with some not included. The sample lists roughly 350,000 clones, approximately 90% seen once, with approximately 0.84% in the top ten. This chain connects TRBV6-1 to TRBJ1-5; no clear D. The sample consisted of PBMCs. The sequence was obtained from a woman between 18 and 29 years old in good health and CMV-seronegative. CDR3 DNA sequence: TGTGCCAGCAAAAGAGGGATTCAGCCCCAGCATTTT. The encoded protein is CASKRGIQPQHF.